This passage covers 28 T cell receptor beta chains from one sample sequenced in a study of blood T cell repertoires in COVID-19 (dated by TCRdb to 2018 to 2021). The method behind the library was the immunoSEQ multiplex PCR assay. Not all clones reach the TCRdb copy of this immuneACCESS table, which keeps in-frame sequences only. Checked studies attribute under half of the gap to unresolved V genes and leave the rest unexplained. The sample table holds roughly 180,000 clones, of which over 80% were seen once. The ten largest clones represent nearly 4.5% of the sample. The specimen was PBMCs or T cells enriched from blood (not recorded which). The receptor set was obtained from a woman aged 45-60 years who had recovered from COVID-19.

The chain has TRBV7-9 and TRBJ1-4; no firm D call. Germline CDR1 is SEHNR and CDR2 is FQNEAQ (reference sequence). This CDR3 has 13 residues. V was trimmed by 3 bases and J by 6 bases, leaving 8 bases between them. This chain's CDR3 is CASSLPPDEKLFF. CDR3 coding DNA: TGTGCCAGCAGCTTGCCCCCGGATGAAAAACTGTTTTTT.

V gene TRBV5-1 combines with J gene TRBJ1-1; 10 bases line up with TRBD1. In germline, CDR1 is SGHRS, CDR2 YFSETQ. The CDR3 runs 13 residues. Trimming at V came to 4 bases and at J to 6 bases, leaving 3 bases not matched to a gene. The CDR3 spells CASSHGTGAEAFF. CDR3 DNA sequence: TGCGCCAGCAGCCACGGGACAGGGGCTGAAGCTTTCTTT.

The chain employs TRBV19 and TRBJ1-4, with D uncertain. Between the trimmed V and J ends, which lost 5 bases and 0 bases, there was a span of 10 bases. Germline-derived CDR1 and CDR2 are LNHDA and SQIVND (reference sequence). This CDR3 spans 15 amino acids. Here the CDR3 DNA reads TGTGCCAGTAGTCTAACAAGCGCAACTAATGAAAAACTGTTTTTT. It encodes CASSLTSATNEKLFF.

The CDR3 loop is CASQTILEAFF. The CDR3 nucleotides read TGTGCCAGCCAGACAATCCTTGAAGCTTTCTTT. This chain uses TRBV2 with TRBJ1-1; D unclear. This CDR3 contains 11 residues. Per germline, CDR1 SNHLY and CDR2 FYNNEI. V was trimmed by 8 bases and J by 7 bases, leaving 11 bases between them.

V gene TRBV28 combines with J gene TRBJ1-6; TRBD1 might be the D (5 bases). The CDR3 spans 16 residues. Per the germline V gene, CDR1 is MDHEN and CDR2 is SYDVKM. V lost 3 bases and J 10 bases, leaving 19 bases between the germline ends. DNA of the CDR3: TGTGCCAGCAGTTTGGGGGGGGAAACGGTGCTGTCACCCCTCCACTTT. Its protein product is CASSLGGETVLSPLHF. The whole variable domain, filled in from reference TRBV28 and TRBJ1-6, reads DVKVTQSSRYLVKRTGEKVFLECVQDMDHENMFWYRQDPGLGLRLIYFSYDVKMKEKGDIPEGYSVSREKKERFSLILESASTNQTSMYLCASSLGGETVLSPLHFGNGTRLTVT.

This clone was seen a single time. The chain is built from TRBV7-2 and TRBJ1-2; no firm D call. With 2 bases removed from V and 4 bases from J, the gap between germline ends came to 11 bases. The CDR3 covers 14 residues. Germline V gene data show CDR1 as SGHTA and CDR2 as FQGNSA. CDR3 loop: CASSLPATTYGYTF. CDR3 DNA sequence: TGTGCCAGCAGCTTACCCGCTACCACCTATGGCTACACCTTC.

The chain recombines TRBV7-2 with TRBJ1-2; 7 nucleotides line up with TRBD1. Germline-derived CDR1 and CDR2 are SGHTA and FQGNSA. This CDR3 comprises 14 residues. V dropped 6 bases and J dropped 4; count of bases not matched to a gene: 8. The chain's CDR3 is CASRPQGQLYGYTF. The CDR3 DNA is TGTGCCAGCAGACCCCAGGGACAGCTCTATGGCTACACCTTC.

The chain carries TRBV28 and TRBJ1-2; TRBD1 matches 9 bases. The germline V gene encodes CDR1 MDHEN and CDR2 SYDVKM. J gave up 6 bases and V 6 bases, and 5 bases lay outside the gene matches. The CDR3 is 13 amino acids. The CDR3 DNA reads as TGTGCCAGCAGAGGGACAGGGACCAATGGCTACACCTTC. Translation gives CASRGTGTNGYTF.

This chain links TRBV11-2 with TRBJ1-1; maybe TRBD1 (5 bases). The CDR3 spans 16 residues. The ends were cut back, 6 bases at V and 0 bases at J, with 17 bases in the middle. CDR1 is SGHAT and CDR2 is FQNNGV in the germline V gene. The DNA of the CDR3 is TGTGCCAGCAGGCCTCTGGGGCAGGCGATGAACACTGAAGCTTTCTTT. This encodes CASRPLGQAMNTEAFF.

The chain couples TRBV13 to TRBJ2-6; D is perhaps TRBD2 (5 bases). CDR1 is PRHDT, CDR2 FYEKMQ, per germline (reference sequence). The CDR3 totals 15 residues. V lost 5 bases and J lost 0, with 8 bases in between. CDR3 sequence reads: CASSLDFSGANVLTF. The CDR3 DNA is TGTGCCAGCAGCCTGGACTTCTCTGGGGCCAACGTCCTGACTTTC.

V usage is TRBV30 and J usage is TRBJ1-6, with no clear D. Germline V gene lookup returns CDR1 GTSNPN and CDR2 SVGIG (reference sequence). The CDR3 length is 14 residues. The ends were cut back, 1 base at V and 7 bases at J, with 11 bases in the middle. The DNA for the CDR3 is TGTGCCTGGAGTGCCGGGGTCTTCAATTCACCCCTCCACTTT. Protein product: CAWSAGVFNSPLHF.

The chain joins TRBV24-1 to TRBJ1-5; TRBD1 might be the D (5 bases). This CDR3 region has 17 residues. Germline-derived CDR1 and CDR2 are KGHDR and SFDVKD. V shed 5 bases and J shed 2 bases, with 18 bases lying between them. The CDR3 bases are TGTGCCACCAGTGGGGGGGACGGACATGGCGGCAATCAGCCCCAGCATTTT. Translating it yields CATSGGDGHGGNQPQHF.

This chain joins TRBV7-9 and TRBJ1-5, with 9 bases lining up with TRBD1. With 5 bases clipped from V and 11 bases from J, the junction kept 10 bases outside the gene matches. The germline CDR1 and CDR2 sequences are SEHNR and FQNEAQ (reference sequence). There are 14 residues in the CDR3. CDR3 protein: CASSADRGGWAQHF. CDR3 in DNA: TGTGCCAGCAGCGCGGACAGGGGCGGATGGGCCCAGCATTTT.

This clone was picked up one time. The chain is built from TRBV9 and TRBJ2-1, with a tentative D call TRBD2 (6 bases). The V gene's germline CDR1 is SGDLS and CDR2 YYNGEE. Trimming removed 4 bases from V and 15 bases from J, with 20 bases in between. The CDR3 consists of 13 residues. CDR3 residues: CASSRGGAAGVFF. The CDR3 DNA reads TGTGCCAGCAGCCGGGGCGGGGCCGCGGGTGTGTTCTTC. The whole variable domain, filled in from reference TRBV9 and TRBJ2-1, reads DSGVTQTPKHLITATGQRVTLRCSPRSGDLSVYWYQQSLDQGLQFLIQYYNGEERAKGNILERFSAQQFPDLHSELNLSSLELGDSALYFCASSRGGAAGVFFGPGTRLTVL.

The rearrangement joins TRBV6-4 to TRBJ1-5; D uncertain. Trimming removed 4 bases at V and 1 base at J, with 5 bases between. Germline V gene lookup returns CDR1 MRHNA and CDR2 SNTAGT. The CDR3 runs to 13 residues. The CDR3 nucleotides read TGTGCCAGCAGTGCCCAAAGCAATCAGCCCCAGCATTTT. Translation gives CASSAQSNQPQHF.

The V and J genes are TRBV7-6 and TRBJ2-1, with 10 bases fitting TRBD2. This CDR3 contains 16 residues. Germline V gives CDR1 SGHVS, CDR2 FNYEAQ. The J segment lost 1 base and the V segment lost 5 bases, leaving 5 bases of the junction unmatched. CDR3 amino acids: CASSPAGGISYNEQFF. The CDR3 nucleotides are TGTGCCAGCAGCCCAGCGGGGGGGATTTCCTACAATGAGCAGTTCTTC.

With respect to this clone: Sequence at one end of the junction differs from germline and may be a read error. The rearrangement joins TRBV23-1 to TRBJ2-1, with a weak D call TRBD1 (5 bases). TRBV23-1 counts as an open reading frame of uncertain function. The CDR3 runs to 21 residues. The CDR3 sequence: CASSQYGDTDNTLPTYNEQFF. The CDR3 region has the DNA TGCGCCAGCAGCCAATATGGGGATACGGACAATACCTTACCCACATACAATGAGCAGTTCTTC.

DNA for the CDR3: TGTGCCAGCAGCCTCAGCGGGAGGGAGACCCAGTACTTC. It translates to CASSLSGRETQYF. J is TRBJ2-5 and V is TRBV3-1 (or the pseudogene TRBV3-2); 9 nucleotides line up with TRBD2. Per the germline V gene, CDR1 is LGHDT and CDR2 is YNNKEL (reference sequence). The CDR3 runs to 13 residues. The V gene end was trimmed by 4 bases and the J gene end by 5 bases; junction bases not matched to a gene: 2.

V and J are TRBV18 and TRBJ2-1; TRBD2 agrees at 13 bases. Germline lookup yields CDR1 KGHSH and CDR2 LQKENI. The CDR3 is made up of 16 amino acids. Trimming at V came to 6 bases and at J to 6 bases, leaving 8 bases not matched to a gene. The CDR3: CASSQLTSGGSNEQFF. For the CDR3, the DNA is TGTGCCAGCTCCCAATTGACTAGCGGGGGGAGCAATGAGCAGTTCTTC.

Here the CDR3 reads CASSPRGDGYTF. CDR3 DNA sequence: TGTGCCAGCAGTCCCCGGGGGGATGGCTACACCTTC. The rearrangement links TRBV6-1 to TRBJ1-2; D is possibly TRBD1 (5 bases). In germline, CDR1 is MNHNS, CDR2 SASEGT. The V and J ends lost 5 bases and 6 bases respectively, with 10 bases between them. The CDR3 is made up of 12 amino acids.

In its sample, this clone was seen a few times. The V call is TRBV12-5, the J call TRBJ1-4; 11 bases map to TRBD1. Losses at the gene ends were 2 bases for V and 4 bases for J; bases not matched to a gene: 15. Germline V lookup: CDR1 LGHNT, CDR2 FRNRAP. The CDR3 covers 20 residues. As DNA, the CDR3 is TGTGCTAGTGGTTTGACCCCCGGGACAGGGGGAGCCCTAGATAATGAAAAACTGTTTTTT. This codes for CASGLTPGTGGALDNEKLFF.

The chain has TRBV30 and TRBJ1-2; the match to TRBD1 covers 12 bases. CDR1 is GTSNPN and CDR2 is SVGIG in the germline V gene (reference sequence). This CDR3 comprises 15 residues. J gave up 8 bases and V 2 bases, and 9 bases lay outside the gene matches. The CDR3 DNA reads TGTGCCTGGAGTTCCGGGACAGGGGGCCCAAAGGGCTACACCTTC. Translation gives CAWSSGTGGPKGYTF.

This rearrangement joins TRBV5-5 to TRBJ2-7, with 13 positions matching TRBD2. CDR1 is SGHKS and CDR2 is YYEKEE in the germline V gene (reference sequence). Unmatched junction bases numbered 3, after V lost 7 bases and J lost 2 bases. The CDR3 is made up of 14 amino acids. CDR3 in amino acids: CASGGLAGPYEQYV. CDR3 DNA: TGTGCCAGCGGGGGACTAGCGGGACCCTACGAGCAGTACGTC.

The CDR3 DNA is TGTGCCAGTAGTACAAAACAGGGAGAGGAGACCCAGTACTTC. Residues: CASSTKQGEETQYF. The chain uses TRBV19 and TRBJ2-5, with TRBD1 as a possible D gene (6 bases). CDR1 and CDR2 (germline): LNHDA, SQIVND (reference sequence). Deletions cut 4 bases from V and 5 bases from J, with 14 bases between. The CDR3 spans 14 residues.

This clone was observed once. J is TRBJ2-7 and V is TRBV5-6; D uncertain. In germline, CDR1 is SGHDT, CDR2 YYEEEE. Trimming stripped 1 base from V and 1 base from J, with 6 bases between. The length of the CDR3 is 13 residues. CDR3 amino acids: CASSLYLSYEQYV. As DNA, the CDR3 is TGTGCCAGCAGCTTGTATTTGTCCTACGAGCAGTACGTC.

This clone was counted at least ten times. J is TRBJ2-2 and V is TRBV2, with D perhaps TRBD1 (5 bases). Per the germline V gene, CDR1 is SNHLY and CDR2 is FYNNEI. This CDR3 contains 14 residues. Trimming left V 7 bases short and J 6 bases short, with 15 bases between. The CDR3 is CASKGREQAGELFF. The CDR3 region has the DNA TGTGCCAGCAAGGGCAGGGAACAGGCCGGGGAGCTGTTTTTT.

This chain joins TRBV18 and TRBJ1-2; D is possibly TRBD1 (5 bases). This CDR3 spans 14 amino acids. The germline V gene has CDR1 KGHSH and CDR2 LQKENI. Trimming removed 6 bases from V and 4 bases from J, with 15 bases in between. The CDR3 coding sequence is TGTGCCAGCTCGGACGGGGGGTTCCTCTATGGCTACACCTTC. Protein: CASSDGGFLYGYTF.

The chain recombines TRBV29-1 with TRBJ1-2; the match to TRBD1 covers 7 bases. CDR3 length: 13 amino acids. Germline V gene sequence: CDR1 SQVTM, CDR2 ANQGSEA. With 2 bases clipped from V and 3 bases from J, the junction kept 3 bases outside the gene matches. DNA for the CDR3: TGCAGCGTTGAACGGACAGGTTACTATGGCTACACCTTC. Amino acid sequence: CSVERTGYYGYTF. Supplemented by reference TRBV29-1 and TRBJ1-2, the full variable domain reads SAVISQKPSRDICQRGTSLTIQCQVDSQVTMMFWYRQQPGQSLTLIATANQGSEATYESGFVIDKFPISRPNLTFSTLTVSNMSPEDSSIYLCSVERTGYYGYTFGSGTRLTVV.